A single T cell receptor beta chain is shown here with its context. Its antigen remains unidentified. Other nucleotide sequences in the sample specify the same CDR3. The CDR3 consists of 12 residues. Germline lookup yields CDR1 SGHDT and CDR2 YYEEEE. The V and J ends lost 0 bases and 9 bases, in that order; junction bases with no gene match: 0. The data originate from a study of cytomegalovirus exposure and HLA in healthy donors. Overall study results and limits: The productive fraction for most TCR beta V segments was about 87% or about 30% in an earlier analysis. Later work found most CMV-associated TCR beta chains apparently HLA-restricted. Some V segments (TRBV6-2 and TRBV6-3 among them) were excluded as indistinguishable.

In the PCR, 60 Vbeta and 13 Jbeta primers were used. TCRdb's copy holds only in-frame clones and misses some; the assay was immunoSEQ multiplex PCR. The repertoire consists of 90,000 to 100,000 clones, with roughly four fifths occurring once and the leading ten covering 15% to 20%. This sequence was found in an older woman in good health and CMV-seropositive. The rearrangement links TRBV5-6 to TRBJ2-1, with 7 bases matching TRBD2. The specimen was PBMCs. Written as DNA, the CDR3 is TGTGCCAGCAGCTTGGCTAGCGGTGAGCAGTTCTTC. Translated, it gives CASSLASGEQFF.